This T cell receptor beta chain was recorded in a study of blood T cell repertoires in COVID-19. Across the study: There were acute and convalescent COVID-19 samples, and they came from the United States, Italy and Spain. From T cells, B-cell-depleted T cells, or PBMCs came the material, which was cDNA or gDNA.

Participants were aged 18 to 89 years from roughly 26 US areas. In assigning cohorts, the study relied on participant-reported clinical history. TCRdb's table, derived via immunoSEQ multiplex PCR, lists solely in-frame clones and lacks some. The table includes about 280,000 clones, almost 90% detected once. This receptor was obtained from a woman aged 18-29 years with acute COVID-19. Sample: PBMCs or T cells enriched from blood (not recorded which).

CDR3 bases: TGTGCCAGCAGTCCCTTAGCGGGGAACTACGAGCAGTACTTC. Amino acids: CASSPLAGNYEQYF. The chain carries TRBV6-5 and TRBJ2-7; 8 positions match TRBD2. Germline V CDR1 and CDR2: MNHEY, SVGAGI. Trimming took 5 bases from V and 3 from J; bases not matched to a gene: 6. The CDR3 runs to 14 residues.